Listed here are 3 T cell receptor beta chains from one sample, sequenced in a study of identical twins. TCRdb independently ran MiXCR on the 5' RACE reads; one entry per CDR3 protein. The repertoire includes 600,000 to 800,000 distinct CDR3 sequences, 21% of them detected once, and roughly 4.3% sits in the top ten. In addition, the sample was reused for a study of T cells expressing NK-cell markers.

The sequenced sample was PBMCs. These receptors came from a woman aged 18 to 35 in good health.

This chain links TRBV20-1 with TRBJ1-5, with a possible D match to TRBD1 (5 bases). The CDR3 is made up of 12 amino acids. The V end lost 7 bases, the J end lost 7 bases, and 14 bases lay between the germline ends. The germline V gene encodes CDR1 DFQATT and CDR2 SNEGSKA (reference sequence). In nucleotides, the CDR3 is TGCAGTGTCCAGATGGGGGAGCAGCCCCAGCATTTT. Protein product: CSVQMGEQPQHF.

The chain has TRBV12-3 or TRBV12-4 and TRBJ2-5; D gene ambiguous. The V end lost 0 bases, the J end lost 2 bases, and 7 bases lay between the germline ends. The CDR3 is made up of 14 amino acids. The CDR3 nucleotides read TGTGCCAGCAGTTTAGCCCTACAACAAGAGACCCAGTACTTC. Its protein is CASSLALQQETQYF.

The chain is built from TRBV6-2 or TRBV6-3 and TRBJ2-3; 10 nucleotides match TRBD2. The trim removed 6 bases at V and 4 bases at J, leaving 10 bases unmatched. CDR1 and CDR2 from the germline V gene are MNHEY and SVGEGT. The length of the CDR3 is 16 residues. CDR3 protein: CASRDPSGSTADTQYF. The CDR3 region has the DNA TGTGCCAGCAGAGACCCTAGCGGGAGTACCGCAGATACGCAGTATTTT.